This TCR beta chain originates from a study of human T cells and chemical hapten exposure. As for time point: pre-sensitization, week 0. Treatment given: therapeutic diphenylcyclopropenone sensitization with weekly scalp DPC. The total RNA was obtained from whole blood that was not fractionated. TCRdb passed the RACE reads through MiXCR, listing each CDR3 protein once. The data contain about 35,000 distinct CDR3 sequences, 9% to 15% of them seen just once; the ten biggest clones take up roughly 1.9%. From germline, CDR1 is SGHDT and CDR2 YYEEEE. V lost 4 bases to trimming and J lost 6 bases, with 7 bases between them. The CDR3 has 12 amino acids. Study-wide results and caveats: Clustering by CDR3 similarity yielded significantly more large clusters from expanded TCRs than controls.

This clonotype was recorded at least ten times. What it binds is unknown. The source was whole blood, collected in connection with sensitization to the hapten diphenylcyclopropenone (DPC). The chain links TRBV5-6 to TRBJ2-2, with D uncertain. The origin of this receptor is a woman in her 40s with alopecia areata. Some clones in this sample may be carry-over from other donors' samples. The chain's CDR3 is CASSLTAGELFF. CDR3 nucleotide sequence: TGTGCCAGCAGCCTTACAGCCGGGGAGCTGTTTTTT.